These 16 T cell receptor beta chains came from one sample sequenced in a study of control samples from healthy donors and cancer patients. Profiling relied on immunoSEQ multiplex PCR, and the TCRdb table lists in-frame clones only, not all of them. The top ten clones hold around 27% of a sample with about 12,000 clones, roughly 95% of them seen once. The sequencing sample was made of PBMCs. Source of these receptors: a man between 65 and 85 years old with head and neck cancer.

This chain's CDR3 is CASSLEGRGPDTQYF. CDR3 in DNA: TGTGCCAGCAGCTTAGAGGGCAGGGGGCCAGATACGCAGTATTTT. The genes are TRBV11-2 and TRBJ2-3, with TRBD1 matching over 8 bases. Germline V gene sequence: CDR1 SGHAT, CDR2 FQNNGV. The CDR3 spans 15 residues. The V gene end was trimmed by 0 bases and the J gene end by 4 bases; junction bases not matched to a gene: 3. The full variable domain, in which reference TRBV11-2 and TRBJ2-3 provide the parts outside the CDR3, is EAGVAQSPRYKIIEKRQSVAFWCNPISGHATLYWYQQILGQGPKLLIQFQNNGVVDDSQLPKDRFSAERLKGVDSTLKIQPAKLEDSAVYLCASSLEGRGPDTQYFGPGTRLTVL.

The chain recombines TRBV5-4 with TRBJ2-3; 13 nucleotides agree with TRBD2. The V gene end was trimmed by 4 bases and the J gene end by 6 bases; junction bases not matched to a gene: 8. The CDR3 sequence is 16 residues long. The germline CDR1 and CDR2 sequences are SGHNT and YYREEE (reference sequence). The CDR3 coding sequence is TGTGCCAGCAGCCCTGGACTAGCGGGGGCGGGTGATACGCAGTATTTT. As protein: CASSPGLAGAGDTQYF.

The rearrangement uses TRBV5-1 and TRBJ2-7, with 9 bases lining up with TRBD1. The CDR3 runs 14 residues. The germline V gene encodes CDR1 SGHRS and CDR2 YFSETQ. The junction had 0 bases not matched to a gene; V was cut back by 0 bases and J by 2 bases. The chain's CDR3 is CASSLGDRAYEQYF. DNA of the CDR3: TGCGCCAGCAGCTTGGGGGACAGGGCCTACGAGCAGTACTTC.

This clone was seen only once. The chain recombines TRBV5-4 with TRBJ2-5; 7 bases are shared with TRBD1. The CDR3 has 14 amino acids. The trim removed 4 bases at V and 2 bases at J, leaving 5 bases unmatched. Germline loops: CDR1 SGHNT, CDR2 YYREEE (reference sequence). The CDR3 DNA sequence: TGTGCCAGCAGCCCCGGGACAGCTCAAGAGACCCAGTACTTC. It codes for CASSPGTAQETQYF.

V is TRBV19 and J is TRBJ2-3; 11 bases are shared with TRBD2. Per germline, CDR1 LNHDA and CDR2 SQIVND (reference sequence). CDR3 length: 16 amino acids. Germline trimming cut 6 bases from V and 0 bases from J; bases unmatched to any gene: 5. CDR3 protein: CASRPGLAASTDTQYF. As DNA, the CDR3 is TGTGCCAGTAGGCCGGGACTAGCGGCCAGCACAGATACGCAGTATTTT.

Within the sample, this clone is hyperexpanded (1% or more). The V gene is TRBV4-2, the J gene TRBJ2-7; 8 bases map to TRBD2. The germline gives CDR1 LGHNA, CDR2 YNFKEQ. This CDR3 has 16 residues. V lost 4 bases and J lost 2; bases outside the gene matches: 10. The CDR3: CASSPSDSSGTYEQYF. For the CDR3, the DNA is TGTGCCAGCAGCCCCTCGGATAGTAGCGGGACCTACGAGCAGTACTTC.

J is TRBJ2-4 and V is TRBV11-2; D is unresolved. The V end was cut by 0 bases, the J end by 6 bases, with 9 bases between. CDR1 and CDR2 (germline): SGHAT, FQNNGV. The CDR3 spans 14 residues. Here the CDR3 reads CASSLDWSLNIQYF. The DNA of the CDR3 is TGTGCCAGCAGCTTAGATTGGTCCCTAAACATTCAGTACTTC.

The chain's CDR3 is CASSPRTAVNTGELFF. CDR3 nucleotides: TGTGCCAGCAGTCCCAGGACAGCTGTAAACACCGGGGAGCTGTTTTTT. The chain employs TRBV27 and TRBJ2-2, with a weak D call TRBD1 (6 bases). The V end lost 5 bases, the J end lost 2 bases, and 15 bases lay between the germline ends. The CDR3 contains 16 residues. Germline V gives CDR1 MNHEY, CDR2 SMNVEV (reference sequence).

This chain links TRBV28 with TRBJ2-1; TRBD2 matches 10 bases. The CDR3 length is 18 residues. The V segment lost 1 base and the J segment 2 bases; nucleotides outside the gene matches: 8. CDR1 is MDHEN and CDR2 is SYDVKM in the germline V gene. The CDR3 coding sequence is TGTGCCAGCAGTTTATATCCCTCTAGCGGGAGCACCTACAATGAGCAGTTCTTC. Its translation is CASSLYPSSGSTYNEQFF. The full variable domain, completed using reference TRBV28 and TRBJ2-1, is DVKVTQSSRYLVKRTGEKVFLECVQDMDHENMFWYRQDPGLGLRLIYFSYDVKMKEKGDIPEGYSVSREKKERFSLILESASTNQTSMYLCASSLYPSSGSTYNEQFFGPGTRLTVL.

This clone has only one observation. This chain uses TRBV5-1 with TRBJ2-5; the match to TRBD1 covers 7 bases. J lost 3 bases, V lost 3 bases, and 5 bases had no gene match. Germline V gene lookup returns CDR1 SGHRS and CDR2 YFSETQ. This CDR3 comprises 14 residues. This CDR3 reads CASSSGTEKETQYF. In nucleotides, the CDR3 is TGCGCCAGCAGCTCCGGGACAGAAAAAGAGACCCAGTACTTC.

The gene calls are TRBV19 and TRBJ2-7, with D tentatively TRBD1 (5 bases). Germline loops: CDR1 LNHDA, CDR2 SQIVND (reference sequence). The CDR3 is 14 residues long. V shed 1 base and J shed 6 bases, with 13 bases lying between them. The CDR3 DNA reads as TGTGCCAGTAGTATAGGGTGGGGCTCGGTCGAGCAGTACTTC. Protein sequence: CASSIGWGSVEQYF.

J is TRBJ1-1 and V is TRBV11-2; perhaps TRBD1 as D (6 bases). CDR3 length equals 13 residues. Trimming cost V 8 bases and J 5 bases, with 15 bases left between them. Per the germline V gene, CDR1 is SGHAT and CDR2 is FQNNGV. CDR3 in DNA: TGTGCCAGCGGACAACAGGGAGGGACTGAAGCTTTCTTT. Encoded protein: CASGQQGGTEAFF.

V usage is TRBV4-2 and J usage is TRBJ2-7; 14 nucleotides match TRBD2. The CDR3 spans 22 residues. Germline CDR1 LGHNA, CDR2 YNFKEQ. The junction had 18 bases not matched to a gene; V was cut back by 0 bases and J by 2 bases. The CDR3 sequence is CASSQEGRPTSGRALRAYEQYF. CDR3 DNA sequence: TGTGCCAGCAGCCAAGAGGGCCGGCCGACTAGCGGGAGGGCCCTGAGGGCCTACGAGCAGTACTTC.

This chain links TRBV6-1 with TRBJ2-1; D is unresolved. The CDR3 has 16 residues. Per germline, CDR1 MNHNS and CDR2 SASEGT. The V end was cut by 0 bases, the J end by 1 base, with 10 bases between. The CDR3 region has the DNA TGTGCCAGCAGTGAAGCCTCAGGCAATTCCTACAATGAGCAGTTCTTC. It codes for CASSEASGNSYNEQFF.

CDR3 loop: CASSQDPAGVSEQFF. CDR3 nucleotide sequence: TGTGCCAGCAGCCAAGATCCCGCAGGGGTCAGCGAGCAGTTCTTC. V usage is TRBV3-1 (or the pseudogene TRBV3-2) and J usage is TRBJ2-1; D possibly corresponds to TRBD1 (6 bases). This CDR3 region has 15 residues. Germline V lookup: CDR1 LGHDT, CDR2 YNNKEL (reference sequence). Trimming left V 0 bases short and J 10 bases short, with 16 bases between.

The chain's CDR3 is CASSSAGVVRDTQYF. The DNA of the CDR3 is TGCGCCAGCAGCTCGGCGGGAGTTGTGAGAGATACGCAGTATTTT. This chain links TRBV5-1 with TRBJ2-3; 7 bases map to TRBD2. The germline CDR1 and CDR2 sequences are SGHRS and YFSETQ. Germline trimming cut 3 bases from V and 5 bases from J; bases unmatched to any gene: 9. The CDR3 spans 15 residues.